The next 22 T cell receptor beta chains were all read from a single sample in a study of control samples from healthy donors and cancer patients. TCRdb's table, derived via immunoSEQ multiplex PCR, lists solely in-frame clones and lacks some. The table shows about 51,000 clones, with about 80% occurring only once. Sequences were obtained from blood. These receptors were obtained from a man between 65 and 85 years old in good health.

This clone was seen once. The CDR3 DNA sequence: TGTGCCAGCAGCTCCAAGGTTAGCACAGATACGCAGTATTTT. This sequence encodes CASSSKVSTDTQYF. The genes are TRBV11-2 and TRBJ2-3; D unclear. The CDR3 consists of 14 residues. V shed 4 bases and J shed 0 bases, with 8 bases lying between them. The germline CDR1 and CDR2 sequences are SGHAT and FQNNGV. The variable domain in full, with the rest retrieved from reference TRBV11-2 and TRBJ2-3, is EAGVAQSPRYKIIEKRQSVAFWCNPISGHATLYWYQQILGQGPKLLIQFQNNGVVDDSQLPKDRFSAERLKGVDSTLKIQPAKLEDSAVYLCASSSKVSTDTQYFGPGTRLTVL.

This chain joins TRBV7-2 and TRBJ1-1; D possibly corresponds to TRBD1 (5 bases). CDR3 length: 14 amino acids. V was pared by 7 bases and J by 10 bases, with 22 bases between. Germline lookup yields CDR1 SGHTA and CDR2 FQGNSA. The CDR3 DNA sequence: TGTGCCAGCACACCCCAGGGTGGGAATTTACGAGCTTTCTTT. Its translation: CASTPQGGNLRAFF.

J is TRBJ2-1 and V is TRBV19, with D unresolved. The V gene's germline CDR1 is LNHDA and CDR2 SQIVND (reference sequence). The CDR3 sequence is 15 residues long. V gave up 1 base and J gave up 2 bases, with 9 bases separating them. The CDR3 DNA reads TGTGCCAGTAGTATAGTACGGACCCCCTACAATGAGCAGTTCTTC. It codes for CASSIVRTPYNEQFF.

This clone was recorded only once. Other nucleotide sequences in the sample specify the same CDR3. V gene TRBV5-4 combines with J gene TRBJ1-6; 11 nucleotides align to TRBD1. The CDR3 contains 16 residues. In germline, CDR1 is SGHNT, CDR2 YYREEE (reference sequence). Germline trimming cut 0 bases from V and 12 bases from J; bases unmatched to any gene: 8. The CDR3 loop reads CASSLGGTGGQGPLHF. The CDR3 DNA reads TGTGCCAGCAGCTTGGGAGGGACAGGGGGGCAGGGACCCCTCCACTTT.

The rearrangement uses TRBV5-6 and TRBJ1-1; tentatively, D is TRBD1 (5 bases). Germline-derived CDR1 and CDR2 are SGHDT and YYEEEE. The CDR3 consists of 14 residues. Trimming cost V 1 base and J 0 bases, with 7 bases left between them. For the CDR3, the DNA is TGTGCCAGCAGCTTGTACAGGTTGAACACTGAAGCTTTCTTT. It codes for CASSLYRLNTEAFF.

CDR3 bases: TGTGCCTCCCACCCGCCGGGAAGGTGGCAAAATGGTACCAAAAACATTCAGTACTTC. Amino acid sequence: CASHPPGRWQNGTKNIQYF. The V gene is TRBV21-1, the J gene TRBJ2-4; the table names TRBD2, a call not compared with the DNA. TRBV21-1 is given as a pseudogene. The CDR3 length is 19 residues.

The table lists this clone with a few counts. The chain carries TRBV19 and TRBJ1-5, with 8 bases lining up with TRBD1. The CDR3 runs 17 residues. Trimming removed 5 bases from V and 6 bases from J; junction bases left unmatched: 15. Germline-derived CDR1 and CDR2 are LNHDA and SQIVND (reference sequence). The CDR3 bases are TGTGCCAGTAGTCCCCCTCGGGGCAGGGGGCTTGGTCAGCCCCAGCATTTT. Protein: CASSPPRGRGLGQPQHF.

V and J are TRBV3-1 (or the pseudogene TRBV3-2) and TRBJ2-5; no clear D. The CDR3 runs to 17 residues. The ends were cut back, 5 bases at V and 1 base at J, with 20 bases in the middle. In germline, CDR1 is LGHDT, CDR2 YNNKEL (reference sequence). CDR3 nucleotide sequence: TGTGCCAGCAGCGACAATCGAGGACGGGCCATCCAAGAGACCCAGTACTTC. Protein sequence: CASSDNRGRAIQETQYF.

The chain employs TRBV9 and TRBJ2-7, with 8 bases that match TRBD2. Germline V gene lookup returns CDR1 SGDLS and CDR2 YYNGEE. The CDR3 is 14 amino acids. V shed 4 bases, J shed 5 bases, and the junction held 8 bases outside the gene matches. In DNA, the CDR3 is TGTGCCAGCAGCCCCGGGGGGGTTCAACACGAGCAGTACTTC. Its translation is CASSPGGVQHEQYF.

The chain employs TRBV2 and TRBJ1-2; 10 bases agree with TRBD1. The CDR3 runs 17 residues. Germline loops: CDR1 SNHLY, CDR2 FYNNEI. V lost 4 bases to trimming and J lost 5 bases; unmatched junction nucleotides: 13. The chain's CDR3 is CASSGLGRLGQGYGYTF. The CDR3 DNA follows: TGTGCCAGCAGTGGATTGGGCCGGCTGGGACAGGGGTATGGCTACACCTTC. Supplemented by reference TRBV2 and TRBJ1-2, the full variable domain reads EPEVTQTPSHQVTQMGQEVILRCVPISNHLYFYWYRQILGQKVEFLVSFYNNEISEKSEIFDDQFSVERPDGSNFTLKIRSTKLEDSAMYFCASSGLGRLGQGYGYTFGSGTRLTVV.

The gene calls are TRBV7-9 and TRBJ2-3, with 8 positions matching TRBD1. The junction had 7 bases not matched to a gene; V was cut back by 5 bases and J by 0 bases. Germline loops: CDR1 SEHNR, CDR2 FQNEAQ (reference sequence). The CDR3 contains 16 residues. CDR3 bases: TGTGCCAGCAGCCCCCTCTGGACAGGGAGCACAGATACGCAGTATTTT. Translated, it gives CASSPLWTGSTDTQYF.

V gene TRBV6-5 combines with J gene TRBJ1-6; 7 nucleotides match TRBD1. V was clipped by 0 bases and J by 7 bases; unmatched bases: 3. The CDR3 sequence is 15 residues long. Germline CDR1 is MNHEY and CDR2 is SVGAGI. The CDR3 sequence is CASSYSYRGNSPLHF. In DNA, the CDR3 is TGTGCCAGCAGTTACTCGTACAGGGGAAATTCACCCCTCCACTTT.

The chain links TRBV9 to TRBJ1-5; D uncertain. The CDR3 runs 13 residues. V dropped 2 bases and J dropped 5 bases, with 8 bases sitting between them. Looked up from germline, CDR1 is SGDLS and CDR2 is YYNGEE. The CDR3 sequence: CASSVNAYQPQHF. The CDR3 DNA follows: TGTGCCAGCAGCGTTAATGCTTATCAGCCCCAGCATTTT.

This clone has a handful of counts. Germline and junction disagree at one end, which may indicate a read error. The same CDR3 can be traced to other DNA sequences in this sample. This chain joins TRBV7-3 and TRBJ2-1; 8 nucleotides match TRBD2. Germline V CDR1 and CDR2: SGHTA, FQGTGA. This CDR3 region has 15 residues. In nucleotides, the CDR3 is TGTGCCAGCAGATTAAGCGGGAGCTCCTACAATGAGCAGTTCTTC. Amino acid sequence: CASRLSGSSYNEQFF.

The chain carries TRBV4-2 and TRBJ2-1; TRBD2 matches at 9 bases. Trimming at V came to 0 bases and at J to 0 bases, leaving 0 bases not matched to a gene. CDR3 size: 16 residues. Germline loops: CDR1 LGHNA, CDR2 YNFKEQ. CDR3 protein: CASSQDSGGSYNEQFF. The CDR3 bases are TGTGCCAGCAGCCAAGATAGCGGGGGCTCCTACAATGAGCAGTTCTTC.

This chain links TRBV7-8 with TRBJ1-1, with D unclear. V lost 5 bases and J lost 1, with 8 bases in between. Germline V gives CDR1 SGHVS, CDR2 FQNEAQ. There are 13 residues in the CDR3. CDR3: CASSPRGNTEAFF. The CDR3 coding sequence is TGTGCCAGCAGCCCACGGGGGAACACTGAAGCTTTCTTT.

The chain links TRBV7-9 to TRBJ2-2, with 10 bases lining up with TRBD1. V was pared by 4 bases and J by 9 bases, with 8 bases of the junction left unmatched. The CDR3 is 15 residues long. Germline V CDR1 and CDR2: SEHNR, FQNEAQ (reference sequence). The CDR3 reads CASSSGQGGFWELFF. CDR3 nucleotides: TGTGCCAGCAGCTCCGGACAGGGGGGATTTTGGGAGCTGTTTTTT.

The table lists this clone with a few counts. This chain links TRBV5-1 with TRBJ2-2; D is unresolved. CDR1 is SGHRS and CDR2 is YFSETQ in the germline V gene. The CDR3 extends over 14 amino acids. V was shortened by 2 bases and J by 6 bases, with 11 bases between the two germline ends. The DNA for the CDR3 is TGCGCCAGCAGCTTATTCGGACGGGCCGGGGAGCTGTTTTTT. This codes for CASSLFGRAGELFF.

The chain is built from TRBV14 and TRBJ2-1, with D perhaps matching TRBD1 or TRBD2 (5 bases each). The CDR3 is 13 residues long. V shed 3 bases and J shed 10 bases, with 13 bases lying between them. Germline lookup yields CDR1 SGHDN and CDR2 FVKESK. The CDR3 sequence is CASSQPLWGEQFF. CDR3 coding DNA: TGTGCCAGCAGCCAGCCCCTGTGGGGGGAGCAGTTCTTC.

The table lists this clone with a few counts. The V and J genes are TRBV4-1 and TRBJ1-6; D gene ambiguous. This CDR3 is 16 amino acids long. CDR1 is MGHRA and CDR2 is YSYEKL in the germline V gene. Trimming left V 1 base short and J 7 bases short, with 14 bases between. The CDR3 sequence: CASSQGVTLGNSPLHF. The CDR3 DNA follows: TGCGCCAGCAGCCAAGGGGTTACTCTCGGGAATTCACCCCTCCACTTT.

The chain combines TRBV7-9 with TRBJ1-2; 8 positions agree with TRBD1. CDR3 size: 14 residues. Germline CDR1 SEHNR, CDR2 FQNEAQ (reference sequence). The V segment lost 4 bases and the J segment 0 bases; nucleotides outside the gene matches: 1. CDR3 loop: CASSSTGANYGYTF. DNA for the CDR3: TGTGCCAGCAGCTCGACAGGGGCTAACTATGGCTACACCTTC.

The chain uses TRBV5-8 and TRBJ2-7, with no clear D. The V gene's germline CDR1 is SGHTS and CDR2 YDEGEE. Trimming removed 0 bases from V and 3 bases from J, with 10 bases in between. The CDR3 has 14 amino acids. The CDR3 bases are TGTGCCAGCAGCTTGGTAGGCAGGAACTACGAGCAGTACTTC. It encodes CASSLVGRNYEQYF.